A single sample gave rise to the 17 T cell receptor beta chains below, sequenced in a study of identical twins. Via MiXCR, TCRdb re-called the 5' RACE reads, giving one row per CDR3 protein. The sample yields about 1.7 million distinct CDR3 sequences, about 31% seen once. The source material was cord blood. Receptors originate from a newborn girl in good health.

The J gene is TRBJ2-4, the V gene TRBV6-1; D is unresolved. The J call may be incorrect, as the DNA end agrees better with TRBJ2-7. In germline, CDR1 is MNHNS, CDR2 SASEGT. This CDR3 has 14 residues. CDR3 sequence (DNA): TGTGCCAGCATGAGTTGGTTCTTAACCTACGAGCAGTACTTC. Its protein is CASMSWFLTYEQYF.

This rearrangement joins TRBV12-3 or TRBV12-4 to TRBJ2-5; 9 nucleotides match TRBD1. The length of the CDR3 is 15 residues. The trim removed 7 bases at V and 7 bases at J, leaving 13 bases unmatched. The CDR3 DNA reads as TGTGCCAGCAACCTCCGGGACAGGGTTATTGGGACCCAGTACTTC. This translates into CASNLRDRVIGTQYF.

V is TRBV5-1 and J is TRBJ2-4; D ambiguous. The CDR3 has 13 amino acids. Trimming left V 4 bases short and J 3 bases short, with 8 bases between. Germline V CDR1 and CDR2: SGHRS, YFSETQ. The DNA of the CDR3 is TGCGCCAGCAGCGTCAGTTTCAAAAACATTCAGTACTTC. Translating it yields CASSVSFKNIQYF. The full variable domain, its missing parts supplied by reference TRBV5-1 and TRBJ2-4, is KAGVTQTPRYLIKTRGQQVTLSCSPISGHRSVSWYQQTPGQGLQFLFEYFSETQRNKGNFPGRFSGRQFSNSRSEMNVSTLELGDSALYLCASSVSFKNIQYFGAGTRLSVL.

The chain joins TRBV6-2 or TRBV6-3 to TRBJ2-1; 14 bases agree with TRBD2. The germline gives CDR1 MNHEY, CDR2 SVGEGT. With V trimmed by 5 bases and J by 9 bases, 6 bases remained unmatched. This CDR3 contains 15 residues. CDR3 sequence reads: CASSQTSGGAFEQFF. The CDR3, as DNA: TGTGCCAGCAGTCAGACTAGCGGGGGGGCCTTTGAGCAGTTCTTC.

This chain connects TRBV7-2 to TRBJ2-1, with 14 bases lining up with TRBD2. The CDR3 sequence is 20 residues long. Germline V gene lookup returns CDR1 SGHTA and CDR2 FQGNSA. V lost 5 bases to trimming and J lost 0 bases; unmatched junction nucleotides: 12. This CDR3 reads CASSLVPGLAGVSSYNEQFF. The CDR3 DNA sequence: TGTGCCAGCAGCCTAGTCCCGGGACTAGCGGGGGTGAGCTCCTACAATGAGCAGTTCTTC.

The table lists this clonotype with a few counts. The V and J genes are TRBV7-9 and TRBJ2-3; TRBD1 is a possible D gene (6 bases). The CDR3 extends over 15 amino acids. The V gene's germline CDR1 is SEHNR and CDR2 FQNEAQ (reference sequence). Between the trimmed V and J ends, which lost 5 bases and 6 bases, there was a span of 18 bases. CDR3 sequence (DNA): TGTGCCAGCAGCGCCTACAGGGATTTCGGCGATACGCAGTATTTT. Its translation is CASSAYRDFGDTQYF.

V gene TRBV10-1 combines with J gene TRBJ2-4, with D unresolved. TRBJ2-7 explains the end of the DNA better; the J call may be wrong. This CDR3 contains 13 residues. Per the germline V gene, CDR1 is WNHNN and CDR2 is SYGVQD (reference sequence). The DNA of the CDR3 is TGCGCCAGCAGTGAGTCCGAGGTTCACGAGCAGTACTTC. Translated, it gives CASSESEVHEQYF.

Turning to this clonotype: A much larger clonotype is one base distant, so this may be a read error. The chain has TRBV3-1 and TRBJ2-1; unclear D gene. The germline V gene encodes CDR1 LGHDT and CDR2 YNNKEL (reference sequence). The CDR3 spans 12 residues. The germline V and J ends were trimmed by 2 bases and 10 bases, with 9 bases remaining between them. CDR3 loop: CASSQSTYEQFF. The CDR3 coding sequence is TGTGCCAGCAGCCAATCCACCTACGAGCAGTTCTTC.

The rearrangement joins TRBV6-1 to TRBJ2-3, with 7 bases matching TRBD2. The CDR3 covers 16 residues. The V gene's germline CDR1 is MNHNS and CDR2 SASEGT. Trimming removed 6 bases from V and 0 bases from J; junction bases left unmatched: 9. For the CDR3, the DNA is TGTGCCAGCAGGGAATGGCCTAGCGGCAGCACAGATACGCAGTATTTT. Translating gives CASREWPSGSTDTQYF.

This clonotype was detected once. The chain joins TRBV29-1 to TRBJ2-3; 14 bases align to TRBD2. Germline CDR1 is SQVTM and CDR2 is ANQGSEA. The V segment lost 2 bases and the J segment 0 bases; nucleotides outside the gene matches: 4. The CDR3 covers 17 residues. The CDR3 sequence is CSVERLAGGPSTDTQYF. Written as DNA, the CDR3 is TGCAGCGTTGAAAGACTAGCGGGGGGGCCGAGCACAGATACGCAGTATTTT.

V and J are TRBV9 and TRBJ2-7; 7 positions agree with TRBD1. This CDR3 is built from 13 residues. Germline CDR1 SGDLS, CDR2 YYNGEE. With 10 bases clipped from V and 3 bases from J, the junction kept 10 bases outside the gene matches. The CDR3 is CAGGRQGNYEQYF. The CDR3 nucleotides are TGTGCCGGCGGCCGACAGGGCAACTACGAGCAGTACTTC.

The chain couples TRBV21-1 to TRBJ2-5; the DNA was not compared with TRBD1, the D call given in the table. TRBV21-1 is a documented pseudogene. The length of the CDR3 is 15 residues. CDR3 amino acids: CASSKERGRPGSQYF. The CDR3 nucleotides read TGTGCCAGCAGCAAAGAACGGGGACGCCCCGGGTCCCAGTACTTC.

This chain uses TRBV5-1 with TRBJ1-1, with no clear D. This CDR3 is built from 13 residues. Trimming pared 5 bases from V and 3 bases from J, leaving 11 bases between. Germline V CDR1 and CDR2: SGHRS, YFSETQ. CDR3 sequence (DNA): TGCGCCAGCAGGAGTGATAGCTACACTGAAGCTTTCTTT. Its translation: CASRSDSYTEAFF.

This clonotype has a handful of counts. V and J are TRBV6-5 and TRBJ2-1; D is ambiguous. This CDR3 contains 14 residues. V was clipped by 4 bases and J by 2 bases, with 9 bases between them. Germline-derived CDR1 and CDR2 are MNHEY and SVGAGI. CDR3 coding DNA: TGTGCCAGCAGTTCGGTCCTACCCTACAATGAGCAGTTCTTC. Its protein is CASSSVLPYNEQFF.

This clonotype was observed at least ten times. This CDR3 is CASSQETLTQYF. In DNA form, the CDR3 reads TGTGCCAGCAGCCAAGAGACACTAACGCAGTATTTT. The chain has TRBV3-1 and TRBJ2-3, with D unresolved. Germline V gene data show CDR1 as LGHDT and CDR2 as YNNKEL (reference sequence). This CDR3 spans 12 amino acids. The V end was cut by 0 bases, the J end by 9 bases, with 7 bases between.

This clonotype was seen only a few times. This chain links TRBV2 with TRBJ2-5; TRBD2 might be the D (5 bases). Germline V gives CDR1 SNHLY, CDR2 FYNNEI. CDR3 length: 14 residues. The V and J ends lost 2 bases and 5 bases respectively, with 12 bases between them. The CDR3, as DNA: TGTGCCAGCAGTGAATTTAGCGCTAAGGAGACCCAGTACTTC. It specifies CASSEFSAKETQYF.

Note on this clonotype: A junction boundary mismatches the germline segment, possibly from a read error. This chain uses TRBV5-5 with TRBJ1-1; a possible D gene is TRBD1 (6 bases). Germline V CDR1 and CDR2: SGHKS, YYEKEE (reference sequence). This CDR3 comprises 14 residues. The CDR3 DNA is TGTGCCAGCAGCGCCAGGACAGAGAACACTAAAGCTTTCTTT. Its translation: CASSARTENTKAFF.